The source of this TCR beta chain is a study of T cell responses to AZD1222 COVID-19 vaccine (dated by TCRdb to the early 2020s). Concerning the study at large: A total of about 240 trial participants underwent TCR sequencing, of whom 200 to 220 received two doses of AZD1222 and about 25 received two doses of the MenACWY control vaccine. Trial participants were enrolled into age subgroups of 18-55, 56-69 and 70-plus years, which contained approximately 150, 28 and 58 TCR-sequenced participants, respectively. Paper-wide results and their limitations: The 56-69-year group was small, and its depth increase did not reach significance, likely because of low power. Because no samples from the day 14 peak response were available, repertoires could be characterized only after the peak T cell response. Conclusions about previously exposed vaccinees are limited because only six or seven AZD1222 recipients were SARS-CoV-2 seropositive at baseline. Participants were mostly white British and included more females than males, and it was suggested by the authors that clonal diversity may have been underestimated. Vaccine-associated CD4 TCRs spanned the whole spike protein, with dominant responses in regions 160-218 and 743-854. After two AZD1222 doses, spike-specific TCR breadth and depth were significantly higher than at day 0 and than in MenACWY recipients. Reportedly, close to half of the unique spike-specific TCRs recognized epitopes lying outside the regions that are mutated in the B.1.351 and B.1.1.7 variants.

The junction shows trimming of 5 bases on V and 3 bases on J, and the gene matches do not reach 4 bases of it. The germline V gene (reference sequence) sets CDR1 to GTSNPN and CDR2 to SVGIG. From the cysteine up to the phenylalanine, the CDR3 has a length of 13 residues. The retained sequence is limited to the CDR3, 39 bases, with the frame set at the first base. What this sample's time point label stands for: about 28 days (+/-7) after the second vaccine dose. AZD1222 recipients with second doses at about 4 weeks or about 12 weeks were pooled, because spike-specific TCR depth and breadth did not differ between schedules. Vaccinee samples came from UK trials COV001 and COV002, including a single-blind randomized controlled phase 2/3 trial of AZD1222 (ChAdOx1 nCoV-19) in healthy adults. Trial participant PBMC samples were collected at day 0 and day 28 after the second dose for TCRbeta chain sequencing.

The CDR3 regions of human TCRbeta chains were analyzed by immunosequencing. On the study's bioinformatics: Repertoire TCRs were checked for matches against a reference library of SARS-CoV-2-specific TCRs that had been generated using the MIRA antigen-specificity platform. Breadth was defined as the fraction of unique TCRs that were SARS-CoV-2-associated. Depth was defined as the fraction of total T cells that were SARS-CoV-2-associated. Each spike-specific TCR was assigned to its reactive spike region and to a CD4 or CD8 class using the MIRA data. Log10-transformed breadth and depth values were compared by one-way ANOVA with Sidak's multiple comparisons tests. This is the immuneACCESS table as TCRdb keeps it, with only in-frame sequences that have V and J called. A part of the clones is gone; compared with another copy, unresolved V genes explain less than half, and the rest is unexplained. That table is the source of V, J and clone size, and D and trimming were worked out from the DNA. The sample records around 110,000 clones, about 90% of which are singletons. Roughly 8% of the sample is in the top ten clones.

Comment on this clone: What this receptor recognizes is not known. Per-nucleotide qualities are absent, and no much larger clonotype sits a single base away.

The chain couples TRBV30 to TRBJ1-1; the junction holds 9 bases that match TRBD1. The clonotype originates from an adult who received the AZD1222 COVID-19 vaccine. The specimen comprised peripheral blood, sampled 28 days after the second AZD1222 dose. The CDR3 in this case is CAWGRQGDTEAFF. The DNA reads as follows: TGTGCCTGGGGTAGACAGGGGGACACTGAAGCTTTCTTT.